The source of this T cell receptor (beta chain) is a study of vaccination and CD4 T cells after COVID-19 (dated by TCRdb to between 2021 and 2024). Background for the entire study: Every convalescent patient had a positive nasal swab PCR test for SARS-CoV-2, with mild disease in 8 to 10 patients and severe disease in one. Post-vaccine blood samples were collected a median of about 66 days after the second vaccine dose, ranging from roughly 13 to 250 days. Six males and four females were included in the convalescent cohort, with two Hispanic individuals, seven Caucasians, two Asians and one multiracial person represented. Control cultures used a CEFX viral epitope pool as positive control, an HIV-1 Nef peptide pool as negative control, or no peptide. Culture stimuli were overlapping spike peptide pools from SARS-CoV-2 and from the common cold coronaviruses HCoV-NL63, HCoV-OC43 and HCoV-229E. Post-COVID blood samples from convalescent patients were collected a median of about 100 days after diagnosis, with a range of roughly 30 to 161 days. A few convalescent patients gave samples both early after vaccination (day 14) and late after vaccination (days 161 to 241). Each participant got two doses of either the Pfizer-BioNTech BNT162b2 vaccine (n=8) or the Moderna mRNA-1273 vaccine (n=2). In under 13 COVID-19 convalescent patients and a few infection-naive healthy vaccine recipients, researchers compared the spike-specific CD4+ TCR repertoire from before mRNA vaccination with the repertoire from after. General conclusions and limits of the study: The number of convalescent patients in the study was relatively small, and the study did not examine early timepoints following natural infection. The median number of SARS-CoV-2-reactive clonotypes rose from around 20 after infection to 38 after vaccination, but the change was not significant. Among convalescent patients, a median roughly 90% of the SARS-CoV-2-reactive clones seen after vaccination appeared only after vaccination, which suggests priming specific to the vaccine. Of the vaccine-specific clones found in convalescent patients, nearly all (304 of 307) were mono-reactive for SARS-CoV-2 spike instead of being cross-reactive with common cold coronaviruses.

The sample's time point label, decoded: late sampling 161 to 241 days after vaccination in three convalescent patients. This specimen's treatment or condition label, per the study, means: roughly 10-day PBMC culture with coronavirus spike peptide pools or control peptides (ViraFEST assay). To expand antigen-specific T cells with peptide pools and then pick out the expanded clonotypes through TCR sequencing, the study relied on the ViraFEST assay. The positive SARS-CoV-2 PCR tests of the convalescent patients were dated from March to December 2020, before the Alpha, Beta and Delta variants emerged in the United States. About 1.8 million PBMCs per well were cultured in IMDM with approximately 5% human AB serum and roughly 9.3 IU/ml IL-2, plus 10 ug/ml peptide pools. On days 3 and 7, half of the culture medium was replaced with fresh IL-2-containing medium. After 10 days of culture, CD4+ T cells were isolated by negative selection using the EasySep CD4+ T cell isolation kit. Ficoll-Paque Plus gradient centrifugation was used to isolate PBMCs from whole blood, and the isolated PBMCs were then either used fresh or cryopreserved at -140C. In general, triplicate wells were set up for every culture condition.

As concerns this clonotype: This clone's antigen is unknown. No clone much larger than this one lies a single base away; base qualities are absent.

The library relied on PCR. At the Johns Hopkins FTIC core, DNA from the cultured CD4+ T cells underwent TCR sequencing with the Oncomine TCR Beta short-read assay. The QIAamp micro DNA kit was used to extract genomic DNA from the cultured CD4+ T cells. Oncomine TCR Beta libraries made from cultured CD4+ T cells were pooled using unique dual indexes and sequenced on an Illumina iSeq 100. The source study handled its data this way. Non-productive sequences were removed, and CDR3s that did not start with C, did not end with F or W, or were shorter than 7 amino acids were discarded. Antigen-specific clonotypes were identified using the MANAFEST web application through comparison of peptide-stimulated wells with reference and other culture wells. For a clone to be called positive, the clone needed an FDR below 0.05, an odds ratio above 5, and a productive frequency above 0.1% in at least two of three replicate wells. A clonotype counted as cross-reactive if it showed significant expansion both in the SARS-CoV-2 spike wells and in at least one common cold coronavirus spike condition. Similarity between CDR3 sequences was evaluated in R version 3.6.1 using Levenshtein distances (stringdist) and unrooted phylogenetic trees (ape). TCRdb ran its own pipeline on the public reads, namely fastp trimming at Q25 and MiXCR clone calling, and kept in-frame beta chains. Rows with a matching CDR3 protein are joined into one entry that keeps the most common DNA and genes. Here the V and J calls rest on TCRdb's processing, not on the authors' analysis. The sample table lists about 30,000 distinct CDR3 sequences, 36% of them with a count of one. The ten biggest clones cover around 3.4% of the sample.

The junction shows trimming of 6 bases on V and 3 bases on J, plus 19 bases between the germline ends. There are 16 amino acids in the CDR3, from cysteine to phenylalanine inclusive. This entry keeps only the CDR3 DNA: 48 bases, framed from base 1. CDR1 and CDR2 are read off the germline V gene as MNHNS and SASEGT. The clonotype originates from a human donor who had recovered from COVID-19. The sequencing here drew on CD4+ T cells from blood, cultured in vitro, taken about 7 months after SARS-CoV-2 vaccination. This sequence uses TRBV6-1 and TRBJ2-3; TRBD2 is a weak D gene call, 5 bases matching. The CDR3 region: CASRSTPLTGTDTQYF. The nucleotide sequence is TGTGCCAGCAGATCTACTCCATTAACGGGGACAGATACGCAGTATTTT.